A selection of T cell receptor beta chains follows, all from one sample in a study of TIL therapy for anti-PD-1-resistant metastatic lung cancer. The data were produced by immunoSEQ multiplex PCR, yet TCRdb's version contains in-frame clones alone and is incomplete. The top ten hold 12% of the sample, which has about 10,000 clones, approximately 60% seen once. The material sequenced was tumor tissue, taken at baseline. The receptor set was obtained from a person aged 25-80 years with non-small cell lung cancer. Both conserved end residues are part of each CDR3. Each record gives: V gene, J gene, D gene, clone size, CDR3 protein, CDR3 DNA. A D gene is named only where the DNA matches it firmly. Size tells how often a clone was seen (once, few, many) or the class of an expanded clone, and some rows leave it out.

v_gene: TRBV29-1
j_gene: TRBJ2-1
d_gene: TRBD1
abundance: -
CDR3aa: CSARTGSYNEQFF
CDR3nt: TGCAGCGCTCGGACAGGGTCCTACAATGAGCAGTTCTTC

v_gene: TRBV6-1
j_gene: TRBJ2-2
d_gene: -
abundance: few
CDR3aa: CASSMGGNTGELFF
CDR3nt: TGTGCCAGCAGTATGGGAGGGAACACCGGGGAGCTGTTTTTT

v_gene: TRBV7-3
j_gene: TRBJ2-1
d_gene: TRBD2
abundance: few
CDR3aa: CASSSGLAGEIYNEQFF
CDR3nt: TGTGCCAGCAGCTCCGGACTAGCGGGCGAGATCTACAATGAGCAGTTCTTC

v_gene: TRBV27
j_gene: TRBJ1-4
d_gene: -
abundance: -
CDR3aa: CASSSGWGINEKLFF
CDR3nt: TGTGCCAGCAGCTCCGGATGGGGGATAAATGAAAAACTGTTTTTT

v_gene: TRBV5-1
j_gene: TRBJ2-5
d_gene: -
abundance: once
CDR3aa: CASSLARDSSETQYF
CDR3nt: TGCGCCAGCAGCTTGGCTCGGGACTCATCAGAGACCCAGTACTTC

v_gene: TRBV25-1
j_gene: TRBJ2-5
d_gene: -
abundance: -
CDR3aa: CASIEGTLETQYF
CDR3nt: TGTGCCAGCATAGAGGGGACTTTGGAGACCCAGTACTTC

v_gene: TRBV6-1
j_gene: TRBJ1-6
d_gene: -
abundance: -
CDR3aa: CASSSGPYNSPLHF
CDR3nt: TGTGCCAGCAGTTCGGGGCCCTATAATTCACCCCTCCACTTT

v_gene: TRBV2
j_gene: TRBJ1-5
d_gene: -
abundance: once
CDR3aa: CASREPGNSNQPQHF
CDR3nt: TGTGCCAGCAGGGAACCTGGAAATAGCAATCAGCCCCAGCATTTT

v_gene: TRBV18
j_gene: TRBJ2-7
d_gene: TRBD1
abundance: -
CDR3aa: CASTTGRDSPSGQYF
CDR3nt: TGTGCCAGCACTACAGGTCGGGACAGCCCCTCGGGGCAGTACTTC

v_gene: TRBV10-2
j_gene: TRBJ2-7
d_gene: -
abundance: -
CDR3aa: CASRGLNYEQYF
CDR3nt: TGCGCCAGCAGGGGACTGAATTACGAGCAGTACTTC

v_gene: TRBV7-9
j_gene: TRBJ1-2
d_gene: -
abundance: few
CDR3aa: CASSFRESGYTF
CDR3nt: TGTGCCAGCAGCTTTCGGGAAAGCGGCTACACCTTC

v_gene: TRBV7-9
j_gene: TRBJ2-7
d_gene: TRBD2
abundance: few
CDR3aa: CASSLGSGLAGDYEQYF
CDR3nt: TGTGCCAGCAGCTTAGGCTCGGGACTAGCGGGAGACTACGAGCAGTACTTC

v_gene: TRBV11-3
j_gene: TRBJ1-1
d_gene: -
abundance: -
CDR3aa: CASSRDTLGESFF
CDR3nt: TGTGCCAGCAGCCGGGACACCCTTGGTGAATCTTTCTTT

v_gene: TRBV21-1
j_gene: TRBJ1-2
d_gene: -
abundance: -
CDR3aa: CASSKDPVCGYTF
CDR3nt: TGTGCCAGCAGCAAAGACCCCGTCTGCGGCTACACCTTC

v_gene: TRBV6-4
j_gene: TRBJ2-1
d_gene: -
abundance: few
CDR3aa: CASSKVENNEQFF
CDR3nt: TGTGCCAGCAGTAAGGTAGAGAACAATGAGCAGTTCTTC

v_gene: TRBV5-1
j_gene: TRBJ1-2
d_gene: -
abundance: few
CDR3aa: CASSLAASSNYGYTF
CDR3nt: TGCGCCAGCAGCTTGGCCGCATCCTCTAACTATGGCTACACCTTC

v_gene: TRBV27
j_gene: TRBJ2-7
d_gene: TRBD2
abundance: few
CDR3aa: CASSYSSGTSYEQYF
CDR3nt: TGTGCCAGCAGTTACTCGAGCGGGACCTCCTACGAGCAGTACTTC